The 14 T cell receptor beta chains presented below share a single source sample, sequenced in a study of CD8+ T cells in alopecia areata. Treatment of the sample: oral pan-JAK inhibitor, 5-10 mg twice daily. In each case, RNA was isolated and then reverse transcribed into cDNA as the sequencing template. Profiling relied on immunoSEQ multiplex PCR, and the TCRdb table lists in-frame clones only, not all of them. The sample has some 130,000 clones, 50% to 55% seen once. The sequencing used CD4+ T cells sorted from blood, collected at week 4, from a patient treated with tofacitinib. These receptors originate from a human donor with alopecia areata.

Only a few counts were recorded for this clone. V and J are TRBV7-9 and TRBJ1-5; perhaps TRBD1 as D (5 bases). CDR1 is SEHNR, CDR2 FQNEAQ, per germline (reference sequence). Deletions cut 3 bases from V and 7 bases from J, with 7 bases between. The CDR3 consists of 12 residues. CDR3 bases: TGTGCCAGCAGCTTGGGGGAACAGCCCCAGCATTTT. It is translated as CASSLGEQPQHF.

The DNA of the CDR3 is TGCAGCGCCCGACAGGGAAGCACAGATACGCAGTATTTT. It yields the protein CSARQGSTDTQYF. The J gene is TRBJ2-3, the V gene TRBV29-1; 7 bases fit TRBD1. CDR3 length: 13 residues. Germline CDR1 and CDR2: SQVTM and ANQGSEA. V was pared by 7 bases and J by 0 bases, with 4 bases of the junction left unmatched.

This clone was detected once. The rearrangement links TRBV6-5 to TRBJ2-7; either TRBD1 or TRBD2 may fit D (5 bases each). The germline V and J ends were trimmed by 8 bases and 0 bases, with 14 bases remaining between them. Germline V gene lookup returns CDR1 MNHEY and CDR2 SVGAGI. The CDR3 is 14 residues long. The DNA for the CDR3 is TGTGCCAGCGGGGCAGCTAGCAGCTCCTACGAGCAGTACTTC. This encodes CASGAASSSYEQYF.

This clone was found a few times. This chain connects TRBV7-9 to TRBJ2-2; D remains ambiguous. The CDR3 length is 12 residues. Germline-derived CDR1 and CDR2 are SEHNR and FQNEAQ (reference sequence). The V end was cut by 1 base, the J end by 7 bases, with 4 bases between. Written as DNA, the CDR3 is TGTGCCAGCAGCTTAGAGCTCGGGGAGCTGTTTTTT. Translation gives CASSLELGELFF. The whole variable domain, remainder taken from reference TRBV7-9 and TRBJ2-2, is DTGVSQNPRHKITKRGQNVTFRCDPISEHNRLYWYRQTLGQGPEFLTYFQNEAQLEKSRLLSDRFSAERPKGSFSTLEIQRTEQGDSAMYLCASSLELGELFFGEGSRLTVL.

This chain uses TRBV5-1 with TRBJ1-1; 8 bases map to TRBD1. V was clipped by 1 base and J by 1 base; unmatched bases: 3. Per the germline V gene, CDR1 is SGHRS and CDR2 is YFSETQ. The CDR3 length is 15 residues. CDR3 in amino acids: CASSLPGTGNTEAFF. CDR3 DNA: TGCGCCAGCAGCTTGCCCGGGACAGGGAACACTGAAGCTTTCTTT.

This chain uses TRBV7-8 with TRBJ2-5, with D possibly matching TRBD2 (5 bases). V was pared by 7 bases and J by 5 bases, with 26 bases between. The CDR3 extends over 17 amino acids. Per the germline V gene, CDR1 is SGHVS and CDR2 is FQNEAQ. CDR3 in amino acids: CASIELDPGETHETQYF. The DNA of the CDR3 is TGTGCCAGCATCGAACTTGACCCCGGGGAGACCCATGAGACCCAGTACTTC. The variable domain in full, with the rest retrieved from reference TRBV7-8 and TRBJ2-5, is GAGVSQSPRYKVAKRGQDVALRCDPISGHVSLFWYQQALGQGPEFLTYFQNEAQLDKSGLPSDRFFAERPEGSVSTLKIQRTQQEDSAVYLCASIELDPGETHETQYFGPGTRLLVL.

This chain joins TRBV6-1 and TRBJ1-2; no definite D call. The CDR3 runs 14 residues. Trimming took off 0 bases at V and 4 bases at J, with 9 bases between the two ends. From germline, CDR1 is MNHNS and CDR2 SASEGT. The CDR3 DNA is TGTGCCAGCAGTGAAGCGCGACGGAGCTATGGCTACACCTTC. Protein: CASSEARRSYGYTF.

The chain couples TRBV11-2 to TRBJ2-7; 7 bases align to TRBD1. In germline, CDR1 is SGHAT, CDR2 FQNNGV. J was trimmed by 2 bases and V by 4 bases; bases with no gene match: 5. There are 14 residues in the CDR3. CDR3 nucleotide sequence: TGTGCCAGCAGCTCCAACAGGGGAGCCTACGAGCAGTACTTC. It is translated as CASSSNRGAYEQYF.

The genes are TRBV30 and TRBJ1-3, with D hard to call. Trimming stripped 7 bases from V and 2 bases from J, with 15 bases between. The CDR3 is 14 amino acids. The V gene's germline CDR1 is GTSNPN and CDR2 SVGIG (reference sequence). The CDR3 nucleotides are TGTGCCTCGATCACACCGGGAACTGGAAACACCATATATTTT. Protein: CASITPGTGNTIYF.

The chain employs TRBV13 and TRBJ2-3; 8 bases map to TRBD1. V was clipped by 1 base and J by 2 bases; unmatched bases: 8. CDR3 length equals 17 residues. The germline CDR1 and CDR2 sequences are PRHDT and FYEKMQ (reference sequence). The CDR3 bases are TGTGCCAGCAGCTTAGAGCGGACAGGGACCTACACAGATACGCAGTATTTT. It specifies CASSLERTGTYTDTQYF.

This sequence joins TRBV15 and TRBJ1-2, with D unresolved. The CDR3 totals 14 residues. Per germline, CDR1 LNHNV and CDR2 YYDKDF (reference sequence). Deletions cut 2 bases from V and 4 bases from J, with 11 bases between. CDR3 region: CATSRQGAAYGYTF. CDR3 DNA: TGTGCCACCAGCAGACAAGGAGCGGCCTATGGCTACACCTTC. The full variable domain, in which reference TRBV15 and TRBJ1-2 provide the parts outside the CDR3, is DAMVIQNPRYQVTQFGKPVTLSCSQTLNHNVMYWYQQKSSQAPKLLFHYYDKDFNNEADTPDNFQSRRPNTSFCFLDIRSPGLGDTAMYLCATSRQGAAYGYTFGSGTRLTVV.

The chain couples TRBV29-1 to TRBJ2-1, with 8 bases identical to TRBD1. The CDR3 is 15 amino acids. V lost 3 bases to trimming and J lost 7 bases; unmatched junction nucleotides: 11. Germline loops: CDR1 SQVTM, CDR2 ANQGSEA. CDR3 in amino acids: CSVDRGQGLRNEQFF. The CDR3 nucleotides are TGCAGCGTTGATAGAGGACAGGGCTTGAGGAATGAGCAGTTCTTC.

V is TRBV29-1 and J is TRBJ1-2; maybe TRBD1 (5 bases). Germline CDR1 is SQVTM and CDR2 is ANQGSEA. CDR3 length: 14 residues. The germline V and J ends were trimmed by 4 bases and 5 bases, with 17 bases remaining between them. The CDR3 spells CSVAPLTELYGYTF. DNA for the CDR3: TGCAGCGTTGCCCCTCTGACAGAACTATATGGCTACACCTTC.

This clone was observed a handful of times. Here the CDR3 DNA reads TGTGCCTGGATGGGCAGGGGACCTAATGAAAAACTGTTTTTT. Amino acids: CAWMGRGPNEKLFF. The chain uses TRBV30 and TRBJ1-4; the D gene is possibly TRBD1 (6 bases). In germline, CDR1 is GTSNPN, CDR2 SVGIG (reference sequence). V was trimmed by 4 bases and J by 3 bases, leaving 12 bases between them. The CDR3 contains 14 residues.